The present entry profiles one TCR beta chain with its context. Stated time point: pretreatment peripheral blood. Each PCR received spiked synthetic TCR analog templates. Assay: immunoSEQ multiplex PCR; the TCRdb copy retains only in-frame clones and omits some. The sample lists 45,000 or so clones, approximately 90% occurring once. This record comes from a study of PD-L1 blockade in urothelial cancer. Looking at the study overall: About 90% of the roughly 30 patients were men who had bladder-origin urothelial cancer. T cell content in blood samples showed a median of 141,255.

Germline V lookup: CDR1 MDHEN, CDR2 SYDVKM. Trimming stripped 5 bases from V and 0 bases from J, with 8 bases between. This CDR3 spans 14 amino acids. This chain uses TRBV28 with TRBJ1-3; D unclear. The TCR sequence derives from a donor at least 40 years old with urothelial cancer. The starting material was PBMCs, obtained around atezolizumab (anti-PD-L1) treatment. The CDR3: CASSGGDSGNTIYF. The CDR3 DNA reads TGTGCCAGCAGTGGCGGGGACTCTGGAAACACCATATATTTT.